The TCR beta chain under discussion was sequenced for a study of OX40 agonist ivuxolimab in advanced cancers. Study background: Ivuxolimab doses were 0.01, 0.1, 0.3, 1.5, 3 or 10 mg/kg every 2 weeks. A mean age of roughly 62 years, range about 20 to 85, was recorded, and roughly 80% were male.

The repertoire was sequenced with immunoSEQ multiplex PCR; TCRdb's copy has only in-frame clones and lacks some. This table has approximately 35,000 clones, more than 60% appearing once. Germline CDR1 SEHNR, CDR2 FQNEAQ (reference sequence). The V end was cut by 5 bases, the J end by 2 bases, with 18 bases between. The length of the CDR3 is 17 residues. In regard to this clone: The antigen remains undetermined.

Findings and limits, study-wide: On average, CD8+ T cells showed a greater number of expanded clones than CD4+. The antigen specificity of the peripheral T cells (those that were expanded) was not determined.

This TCR was recovered from an adult with an advanced solid tumor such as melanoma, head and neck, liver or kidney cancer. The sample was CD4+ or CD8+ T cells sorted from blood, taken in a trial of the OX40 agonist ivuxolimab. The chain joins TRBV7-9 to TRBJ1-4, with no clear D. The chain's CDR3 is CASSPRWGSDTNEKLFF. Here the CDR3 DNA reads TGTGCCAGCAGCCCTAGGTGGGGTTCTGACACTAATGAAAAACTGTTTTTT.